There are many counts of the clone carrying this T cell receptor beta chain. Its antigen is still unknown. The V end lost 5 bases, the J end lost 8 bases, and 15 bases lay between the germline ends. CDR3 length: 13 amino acids. These data come from a study of T cells in Graves' hyperthyroidism and ophthalmopathy. Findings of the study overall: It was a median roughly 6.5 months before onset that the model predicted ophthalmopathy.

Active moderate-to-severe ophthalmopathy, Clinical Activity Score at least 3, NOSPECS at least 4, under 3 months' duration. Uncontrolled infection, other autoimmune disease, pregnancy and lactation each barred patients from inclusion. From RNA transcripts, TCR beta CDR3 regions were amplified. RT-PCR in the first round (using the HTBI primer set) targeted the TCR CDR3. TCRdb ran MiXCR on the multiplex PCR reads and lists one entry per CDR3 protein. The top ten hold less than 9% of the sample, which has nearly 600,000 distinct CDR3 sequences, over 12% seen once. This chain uses TRBV12-3 or TRBV12-4 with TRBJ1-2; tentative D call: TRBD1 (6 bases). Sequences were obtained from blood. The sequence came from a woman between 18 and 29 years old with Graves' ophthalmopathy. The DNA of the CDR3 is TGTGCCAGCAGTCCCAGAGGGGGGGAAGGCTACACCTTC. This translates into CASSPRGGEGYTF.